This TCR beta chain is from a study of T cells after posttransplantation cyclophosphamide. General study results and limits: TRB overlap between skin or GI tissue T cells and blood was limited. Later post-transplant blood repertoires were often dominated by donor CD8+ memory clones.

The method was immunoSEQ multiplex PCR; TCRdb's version includes in-frame clones alone and lacks a portion of them. The table lists tens of thousands of clones, approximately 71% of them singletons. The germline CDR1 and CDR2 sequences are MNHEY and SMNVEV (reference sequence). V lost 0 bases, J lost 8 bases, and 16 bases lay in between. The CDR3 is 16 amino acids. With respect to this clone: The antigen is undetermined.

Peripheral blood was collected from the related graft donor on the marrow donation day. This receptor was identified in a woman between 55 and 75 years old in good health, CMV-negative, and a related stem cell transplant donor. Sequenced input: memory CD4+ T cells sorted from PBMCs. This chain joins TRBV27 and TRBJ1-4, with unresolved D. CDR3 sequence reads: CASSLSIPSSREKLFF. CDR3 DNA: TGTGCCAGCAGTTTATCGATCCCCTCCTCCAGGGAAAAACTGTTTTTT.